These T cell receptor beta chains were read from a single sample in a study of PD-L1 blockade in urothelial cancer. This table comes from immunoSEQ multiplex PCR, and its TCRdb copy is limited to in-frame clones, with some not included. The sample consists of tens of thousands of clones, over 75% of them appearing once. Sequenced here: PBMCs, sampled around atezolizumab (anti-PD-L1) treatment. The receptors derive from an older man with urothelial cancer. Each CDR3 is given with its conserved first and last residue. D genes are given only for firm matches. Expanded clones are given a class, and other clones once, few, many or no size at all.

>TRBJ2-2|-|-|TRBV5-1
CASSLASQGTGELFF
TGCGCCAGCAGCTTGGCCAGTCAGGGCACCGGGGAGCTGTTTTTT
>TRBJ2-5|-|-|TRBV13
CASSLNRETQYF
TGTGCCAGCAGCTTAAACCGGGAGACCCAGTACTTC
>TRBJ1-5|-|-|TRBV5-6
CASSSLSGSYSNQPQHF
TGTGCCAGCAGCTCCCTTTCCGGGTCATATAGCAATCAGCCCCAGCATTTT
>TRBJ2-7|-|TRBD1|TRBV15
CATSRPGQGVYEQYF
TGTGCCACCAGCAGACCGGGACAGGGGGTCTACGAGCAGTACTTC
>TRBJ2-2|-|-|TRBV10-1
CASSELSGNTGELFF
TGCGCCAGCAGTGAGTTATCGGGAAACACCGGGGAGCTGTTTTTT
>TRBJ2-7|-|-|TRBV6-1
CASTTGKSEQYF
TGTGCCAGCACAACAGGGAAGTCCGAGCAGTACTTC
>TRBJ2-5|-|-|TRBV28
CASRQGGQETQYF
TGTGCCAGCCGGCAGGGGGGCCAAGAGACCCAGTACTTC
>TRBJ1-2|few|-|TRBV19
CASSFRVPRSYTF
TGTGCCAGTAGTTTCAGGGTACCCCGGAGCTACACCTTC
>TRBJ1-4|-|TRBD1|TRBV7-2
CASSSGGGDEKLFF
TGTGCCAGCAGCTCAGGGGGAGGCGATGAAAAACTGTTTTTT
>TRBJ1-2|-|-|TRBV6-8
CASPNLPRTHGYTF
TGTGCCAGCCCGAACCTACCGCGTACTCATGGCTACACCTTC
>TRBJ2-7|-|TRBD2|TRBV6-1
CASSEMGLGLEQYF
TGTGCCAGCAGTGAAATGGGACTAGGTCTCGAGCAGTACTTC
>TRBJ2-1|-|TRBD2|TRBV5-1
CASSFHSGRKDEQFF
TGCGCCAGCAGCTTTCATAGCGGGAGAAAGGATGAGCAGTTCTTC